The source of this T cell receptor (beta chain) is a study of PD-1 blockade in classical Hodgkin lymphoma. Study-level points and caveats: Prior to therapy, complete responders displayed diversity much like that of newly diagnosed patients. Some patients started nivolumab under 1 year after ASCT, and they were excluded. The drivers behind the repertoire differences, possibly disease activity or prior therapy, remain undefined.

Libraries were prepared by immunoSEQ multiplex PCR; TCRdb keeps only in-frame clonotypes and omits some of them. Here the sample spans more than 90,000 clones, around 89% being singletons. Each patient experienced a relapse that followed autologous stem cell transplantation, and brentuximab vedotin exposure varied. Complete response, partial response or progressive disease constituted the best response categories observed. CDR1 and CDR2 (germline): SGDLS, YYNGEE. The CDR3 is 16 residues long. V dropped 4 bases and J dropped 1 base, with 17 bases sitting between them. This clone came up a few times. What it binds is not known.

This rearrangement joins TRBV9 to TRBJ1-1; a possible D gene is TRBD1 (5 bases). This receptor was taken from a human donor with classical Hodgkin lymphoma. The sequenced sample was peripheral blood mononuclear cells (PBMCs), obtained before the second cycle of nivolumab. CDR3 sequence reads: CASSRWGSGSNTEAFF. In nucleotides, the CDR3 is TGTGCCAGCAGCCGCTGGGGATCAGGGTCGAACACTGAAGCTTTCTTT.